This record covers a single T cell receptor beta chain. The antigen is not known. V lost 3 bases, J lost 1 base, and 5 bases stayed unmatched. The CDR3 totals 15 residues. Germline V gives CDR1 MGHDK, CDR2 SYGVNS. These data belong to a study of cytomegalovirus exposure and HLA in healthy donors. Overall study: Assignment to the Caucasian-associated ancestry cluster applied to approximately 80% of the approximately 380 genotyped donors. Points from the study as a whole: Later, an analysis showed that TCR beta chains associated with HLA were more clonally expanded than others that were equally common. Donors were assumed by presence/absence analyses to have roughly uniform sequencing depth. In a later analysis, TCR association rates varied by HLA locus: DRB1 most, HLA-C fewest.

Researchers ran the PCR with 60 Vbeta and 13 Jbeta primers. Assay: immunoSEQ multiplex PCR; the TCRdb copy retains only in-frame clones and omits some. The data show fewer than 250,000 clones, almost 80% seen once. The TCR originated in a woman between 18 and 29 years old in good health and CMV-seronegative. The rearrangement links TRBV25-1 to TRBJ2-7; 8 bases are a match to TRBD1. The sample was PBMCs. In nucleotides, the CDR3 is TGTGCCAGCAGTGATCCCCGACAGGGGTCCTACGAGCAGTACTTC. Amino acid sequence: CASSDPRQGSYEQYF.